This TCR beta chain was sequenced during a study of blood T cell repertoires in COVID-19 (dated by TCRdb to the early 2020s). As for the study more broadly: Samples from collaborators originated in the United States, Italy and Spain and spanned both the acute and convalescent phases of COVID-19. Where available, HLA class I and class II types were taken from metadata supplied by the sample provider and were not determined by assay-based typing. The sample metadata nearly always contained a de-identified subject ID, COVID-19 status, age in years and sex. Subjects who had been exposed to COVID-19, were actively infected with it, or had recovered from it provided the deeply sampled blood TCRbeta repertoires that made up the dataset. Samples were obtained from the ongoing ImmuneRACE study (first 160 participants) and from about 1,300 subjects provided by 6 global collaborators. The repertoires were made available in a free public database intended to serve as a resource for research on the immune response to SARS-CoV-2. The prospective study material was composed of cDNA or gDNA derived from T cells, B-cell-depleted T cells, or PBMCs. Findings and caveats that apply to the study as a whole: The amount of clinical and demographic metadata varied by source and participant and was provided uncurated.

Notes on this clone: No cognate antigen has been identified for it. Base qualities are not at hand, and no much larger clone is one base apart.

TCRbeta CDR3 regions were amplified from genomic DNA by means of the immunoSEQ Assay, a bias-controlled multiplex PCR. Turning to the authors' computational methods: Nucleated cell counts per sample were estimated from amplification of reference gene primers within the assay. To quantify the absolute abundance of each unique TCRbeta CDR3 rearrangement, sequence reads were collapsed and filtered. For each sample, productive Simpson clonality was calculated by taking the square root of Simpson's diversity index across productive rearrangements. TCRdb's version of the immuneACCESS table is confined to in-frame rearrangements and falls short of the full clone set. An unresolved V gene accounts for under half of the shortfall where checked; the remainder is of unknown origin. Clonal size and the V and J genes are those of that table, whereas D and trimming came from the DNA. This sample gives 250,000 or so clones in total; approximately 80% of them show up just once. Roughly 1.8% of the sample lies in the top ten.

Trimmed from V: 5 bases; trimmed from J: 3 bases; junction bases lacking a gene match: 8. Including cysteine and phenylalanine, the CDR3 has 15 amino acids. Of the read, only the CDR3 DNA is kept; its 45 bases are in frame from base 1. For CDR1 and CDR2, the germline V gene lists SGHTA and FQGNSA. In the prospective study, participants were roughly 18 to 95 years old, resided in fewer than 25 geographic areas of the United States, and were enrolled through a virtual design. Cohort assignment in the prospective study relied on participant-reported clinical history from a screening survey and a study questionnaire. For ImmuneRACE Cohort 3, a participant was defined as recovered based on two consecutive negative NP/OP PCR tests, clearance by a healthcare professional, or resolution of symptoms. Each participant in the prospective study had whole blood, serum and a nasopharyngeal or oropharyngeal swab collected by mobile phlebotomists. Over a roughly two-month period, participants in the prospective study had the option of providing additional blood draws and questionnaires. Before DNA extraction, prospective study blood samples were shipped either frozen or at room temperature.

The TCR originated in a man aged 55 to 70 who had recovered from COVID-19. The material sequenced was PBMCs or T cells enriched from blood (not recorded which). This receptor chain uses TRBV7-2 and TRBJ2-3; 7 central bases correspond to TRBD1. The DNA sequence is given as TGTGCCAGCAGCACAACAGGGGCGAGGACAGATACGCAGTATTTT. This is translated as CASSTTGARTDTQYF.